Sequencing of this T cell receptor (beta chain) was carried out in a study of vaccination effects on CD4 cells after COVID-19. General study points: Early timepoints after infection were absent, and convalescent patients were few in the study. Marked clonal contraction of both clone types appeared late after vaccination. Within healthy vaccinees, only 1 of 255 vaccine-induced clones displayed cross-reactivity with common cold coronaviruses.

Note on this clone: Its antigen remains unidentified.

This table comes from immunoSEQ multiplex PCR, and its TCRdb copy is limited to in-frame clones, with some not included. In the table there are about 52,000 clones, 75% to 80% of which are singletons. The CDR3 sequence is 21 residues long. J gave up 1 base and V 0 bases, and 14 bases lay outside the gene matches. The V gene's germline CDR1 is MRHNA and CDR2 SNTAGT. CD4+ T cells specific for antigen were expanded with viral peptide pools by the ViraFEST assay before sequencing. Around day 10 of culture, CD4+ T cells were separated out. Absence of prior SARS-CoV-2 infection characterized the vaccine recipients, who showed negative nucleocapsid antibodies. A half-medium replacement with IL-2 medium was carried out on days 3 and 7.

Source: CD4+ T cells from PBMCs cultured with HCoV-OC43 spike peptides, taken before COVID-19 vaccination. Subset specified: HCoV-OC43 spike overlapping peptide pool stimulation. This chain links TRBV6-4 with TRBJ1-6; 8 bases align to TRBD1. This TCR came from a human donor who received a COVID-19 vaccine. In DNA, the CDR3 is TGTGCCAGCAGTGACTCCCCAGGACAGGGTAAGTCGTGGTCCTATAATTCACCCCTCCACTTT. As protein: CASSDSPGQGKSWSYNSPLHF.